This TCR beta chain was sequenced for a study of post-analysis software for immune sequencing data. Whole-study context: Secondary progressive, relapsing-remitting and progressive-relapsing multiple sclerosis were among the included disease courses. Overall study findings and caveats: Controls had significantly higher normalized Chao1 diversity than multiple sclerosis patients. When patients were compared with controls, about five TRBV segments were more frequent, TRBV5-6, TRBV5-1 and TRBV20-1 among them. F-measure co-clustering was strong for batch-matched samples.

Sequencing libraries made from TCR beta cDNA carried unique molecular identifiers. It was from approximately 0.91 to 9.4 million T cells that approximately 500,000 cDNA molecules came. Via MiXCR, TCRdb re-called the PCR reads, giving one row per CDR3 protein. The sample lists some 370,000 distinct CDR3 sequences, around 33% seen once, with over 10% in the top ten. This clonotype was seen a few times. The target antigen is unknown. The CDR3 extends over 13 amino acids. This receptor was taken from a girl under 18 with multiple sclerosis. The V gene is TRBV12-3 or TRBV12-4, the J gene TRBJ2-5; D might be TRBD2 (5 bases). The assigned J gene may be wrong: the sequence end matches TRBJ2-7 better. The sample comprised blood. The CDR3 DNA sequence: TGTGCCAGCAGTGTAGGGAGTTCCTACGAGCAGTACTTC. This sequence encodes CASSVGSSYEQYF.